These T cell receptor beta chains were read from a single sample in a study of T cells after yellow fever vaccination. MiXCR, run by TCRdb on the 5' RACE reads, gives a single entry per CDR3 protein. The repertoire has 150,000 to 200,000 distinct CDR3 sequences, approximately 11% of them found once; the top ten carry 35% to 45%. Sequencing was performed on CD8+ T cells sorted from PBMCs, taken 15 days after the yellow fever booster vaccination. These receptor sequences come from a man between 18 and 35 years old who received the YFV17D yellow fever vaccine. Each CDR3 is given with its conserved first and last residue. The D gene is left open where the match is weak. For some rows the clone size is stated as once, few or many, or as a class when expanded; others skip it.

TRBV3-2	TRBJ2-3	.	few	TGTGCCAGCCTTTCACTAGCGGGAGTCACAGATACGCAGTATTTT	CASLSLAGVTDTQYF
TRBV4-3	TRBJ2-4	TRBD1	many	TGCGCCAGCAGCCAGACGACAGGGAAGGACATTCAGTACTTC	CASSQTTGKDIQYF
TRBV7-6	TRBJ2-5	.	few	TGTGCCAGCAGCTTAGAGCCCAGAGAAGAGACCCAGTACTTC	CASSLEPREETQYF
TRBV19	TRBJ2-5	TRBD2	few	TGTGCCAGTAGTCCGTTGACTAGCGGGGGGCAAGAGACCCAGTACTTC	CASSPLTSGGQETQYF
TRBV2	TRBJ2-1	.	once	TGTGCCAGCAGTGATCGTCGGAGCTCCTACAATGAGCAGTTCTTC	CASSDRRSSYNEQFF
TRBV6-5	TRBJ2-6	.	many	TGTGCCAGCAGTTACCCTAAAGGGTCCGGGGCCAACGTCCTGACTTTC	CASSYPKGSGANVLTF
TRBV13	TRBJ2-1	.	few	TGTGCCAGCAGCGCCGGGCCCAATGAGCAGTTCTTC	CASSAGPNEQFF
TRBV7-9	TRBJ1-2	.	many	TGTGCCAGCAGCTTACGGACGTACTATGGCTACACCTTC	CASSLRTYYGYTF
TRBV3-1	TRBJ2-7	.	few	TGTGCCAGCAGCCAGACCACTTCCTACGAGCAGTACTTC	CASSQTTSYEQYF
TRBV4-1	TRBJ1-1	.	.	TGCGCCAGCAGCCTCGGGCGGGACTCGGCTTTCTTT	CASSLGRDSAFF
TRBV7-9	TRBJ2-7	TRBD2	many	TGTGCCAGCAGCTCAGTAACTAGCGGGGGCGACGAGCAGTACTTC	CASSSVTSGGDEQYF
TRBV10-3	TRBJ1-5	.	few	TGTGCCATCAGTGAGTCAGGGGCCTCGGATCAGCCCCAGCATTTT	CAISESGASDQPQHF
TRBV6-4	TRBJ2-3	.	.	TGTGCCAGCAGTGGCCATTGGGGGGACACAGATACGCAGTATTTT	CASSGHWGDTDTQYF
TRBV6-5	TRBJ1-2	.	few	TGTGCCAGCAGTTACGGGGTCGGGGCGCGCCCTTATGGCTACACCTTC	CASSYGVGARPYGYTF
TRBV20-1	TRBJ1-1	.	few	TGCAGTGCTAGAGAAGCAGGGAAGGGGTATTATACTGAAGCTTTCTTT	CSAREAGKGYYTEAFF